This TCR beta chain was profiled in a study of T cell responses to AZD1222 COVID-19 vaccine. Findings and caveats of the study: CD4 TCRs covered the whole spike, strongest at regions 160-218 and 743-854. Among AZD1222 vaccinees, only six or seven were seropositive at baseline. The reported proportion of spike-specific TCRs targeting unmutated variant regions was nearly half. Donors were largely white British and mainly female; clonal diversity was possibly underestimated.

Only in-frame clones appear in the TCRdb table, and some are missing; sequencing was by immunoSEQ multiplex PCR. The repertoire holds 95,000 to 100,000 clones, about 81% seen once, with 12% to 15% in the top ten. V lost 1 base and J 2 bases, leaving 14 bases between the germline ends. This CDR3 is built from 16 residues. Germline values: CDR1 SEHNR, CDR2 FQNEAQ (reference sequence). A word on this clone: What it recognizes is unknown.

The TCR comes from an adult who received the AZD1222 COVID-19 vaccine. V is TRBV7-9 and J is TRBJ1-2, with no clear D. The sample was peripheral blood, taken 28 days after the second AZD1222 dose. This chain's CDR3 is CASSLGVGQDNYGYTF. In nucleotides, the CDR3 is TGTGCCAGCAGCTTAGGCGTAGGCCAGGACAACTATGGCTACACCTTC.